This T cell receptor beta chain was documented in a study of shared clonotypes between healthy human individuals. V dropped 4 bases and J dropped 0 bases, with 10 bases sitting between them. This CDR3 comprises 14 residues. Germline-derived CDR1 and CDR2 are SQVTM and ANQGSEA. Method: immunoSEQ multiplex PCR; TCRdb's copy keeps in-frame clones and lacks some. Of over 2 million clones detected, less than 95% appear once; the ten largest clones hold about 1.1%. Naive CD8 isolation took CD45RO-negative cells positively selected for CCR7 and excluded terminally differentiated effector memory CD45RA+ cells.

The TCR originated in a man aged 18 to 30 in good health. The rearrangement links TRBV29-1 to TRBJ2-1; D is unclear. The sample comprised naive CD8+ T cells sorted from blood. The CDR3 DNA reads as TGCAGCGTTGTTGACGCGAGCTCCTACAATGAGCAGTTCTTC. Residues: CSVVDASSYNEQFF.